This T cell receptor beta chain was retrieved from a study of T cells in Graves' hyperthyroidism and ophthalmopathy (dated by TCRdb to 2018 to 2020). About the investigation overall: Peripheral blood was sampled at the time of initial diagnosis, prior to any treatment. TCR V-J signatures able to tell the groups apart were searched for in a discovery cohort of some 100 patients, of whom around 43 had Graves' ophthalmopathy and some 60 had stable Graves' hyperthyroidism. An independent validation cohort of around 19 hyperthyroidism patients and over 15 patients who later progressed to ophthalmopathy tested prospective prediction of ophthalmopathy. For training and testing, the 100 or so patients in the discovery cohort were randomly divided in a 7:3 ratio. In addition, the study compared T-cell repertoires in thyroid tissue and in blood from about 6 Graves' hyperthyroidism patients. After blood sampling, hyperthyroidism patients were treated with methimazole at a starting dose of 30 mg daily, and ophthalmopathy patients were treated with high-dose intravenous methylprednisolone. TCR Vbeta CDR3 sequencing of 130 to 150 peripheral blood samples (43 ophthalmopathy, some 75 hyperthyroidism and about 17 progressor patients) is reported in the paper.

Amplification of TCR beta CDR3 regions was carried out from RNA transcripts. The first round of RT-PCR for the TCR CDR3 was performed with the HTBI primer set and the Qiagen OneStep RT-PCR kit. The libraries were constructed in a second round of multiplex PCR and then size-selected and purified. The libraries were sequenced on an Illumina HiSeq2000 using paired-end 100 bp reads. In the authors' own workflow: Raw data were processed with SOAPnuke, discarding reads with adapters, uncalled bases, mean Phred below 15, or no exact constant-primer or identifier match. COPE v1.2.5 was used to merge the high-quality paired reads, and each unique nucleotide sequence was defined as a clonotype. MiTCR v1.1 was used to align clonotypes to the IMGT TRBV, TRBD and TRBJ reference segments. Analysis was restricted to V-J combinations with a frequency above 0.0001, which covered 98% to 99.2% of repertoires. The TCS score was defined as F50 (clonal expansion) divided by E x V (chaos), with BLOSUM62-based TCRdist calculated between CDR3 peptides within each V-J. Welch's t-statistics and random forest reduced roughly 540 V-J features to 10 to 15, which were used in a naive Bayes classifier (R e1071). TCRdb reprocessed the public reads (quality trimming at Q25 with fastp, clone calling with MiXCR) and kept in-frame beta chains. Identical CDR3 proteins give one entry, which carries the most common genes and DNA. The V and J calls follow TCRdb's processing rather than the paper's. A total of about 740,000 distinct CDR3 sequences appear in this sample, 14% of them only once. In total, the top ten clones hold roughly 10% of the sample.

About this clonotype: There is no known antigen for this receptor. No base qualities exist here, and no much larger clone lies one base off it.

Stable Graves' hyperthyroidism was defined as no progression to ophthalmopathy during 18 months of follow-up. Hyperthyroidism patients were newly diagnosed, with disease duration under 2 months, and aged 18 to 65 years. Any patient with an uncontrolled infection, another autoimmune disease, pregnancy or lactation was excluded. Diagnoses were based on clinical symptoms, serum thyroxine and TRAb, thyroid ultrasound and orbital computed tomography. PBMCs were isolated from approximately 10 ml of fresh peripheral blood by Ficoll-Paque density gradient centrifugation. Total RNA was extracted with Trizol reagent, and quality was checked on an Agilent 2100 Bioanalyzer. General study outcomes and caveats: No statistical method was used to fix the sample size in advance, and group allocation was not hidden from the investigators. Most expanded thyroid clonotypes (frequency above 0.001) were also detected in blood, suggesting blood repertoires may reflect thyroid immune responses. In cross-validation, a model built on a 13 V-J signature told ophthalmopathy apart from stable hyperthyroidism with 87.88% sensitivity and around 83% specificity, and in testing the same model reached 80%/75%. In validation, the model predicted progression to ophthalmopathy with approximately 70% sensitivity and approximately 78% specificity, a median of approximately 6.7 months before onset.

The TCR comes from a woman aged 18-35 years with Graves' hyperthyroidism. Sequenced input: blood.

The CDR3 sequence is CATQSGLAGGRTDTQYF. The DNA reads as follows: TGCGCCACCCAGTCTGGACTAGCGGGAGGGCGCACAGATACGCAGTATTTT. The chain joins TRBV5-1 to TRBJ2-3, and 15 junction bases match TRBD2. From a lookup of the germline V gene, CDR1 and CDR2 are SGHRS and YFSETQ. Including cysteine and phenylalanine, the CDR3 has 17 amino acids. CDR3 DNA only is kept here, 51 bases in frame from base 1. Unmatched junction bases come to 9, with V trimmed by 9 bases and J by 1 base.